The T cell receptor (beta chain) described here comes from a study of CD8 T cells in ankylosing spondylitis. TCRdb recomputed calls from the 5' RACE reads with MiXCR, one row per CDR3 protein. The sample lists about 310,000 distinct CDR3 sequences; less than 25% were seen once. This clonotype has a count of ten or more. Deletions cut 2 bases from V and 4 bases from J, with 9 bases between. Germline CDR1 is MNHEY and CDR2 is SVGAGI. The CDR3 loop spans 14 amino acids. The clonotype originates from a female donor with ankylosing spondylitis or in good health (not recorded which). The sequenced sample consisted of blood, either unsorted or a sorted T cell fraction (not recorded which). The chain has TRBV6-5 and TRBJ2-1, with no clear D. As DNA, the CDR3 is TGTGCCAGCAGTTACGCAAGGGTTTACAATGAGCAGTTCTTC. This codes for CASSYARVYNEQFF.